The rows below give T cell receptor beta chains drawn from one sample of a study of T cell responses to AZD1222 COVID-19 vaccine. Profiled with immunoSEQ multiplex PCR; TCRdb holds only in-frame clones, not every one. Found here are approximately 110,000 clones, approximately 85% of them singletons; the top ten hold about 6%. Source: peripheral blood, taken on day 0 of AZD1222 vaccination. Every receptor here comes from an adult in good health. Both conserved end residues are part of each CDR3. A D gene is named only where the DNA matches it firmly. Rows may omit the clone size; those that give it use once, few, many or a size class.

V	size	D	J	length	CDR3	DNA
TRBV28	-	-	TRBJ2-1	13	CASSLPRQGEQFF	TGTGCCAGCAGTCTACCGCGGCAGGGGGAGCAGTTCTTC
TRBV5-1	-	TRBD2	TRBJ2-5	14	CASSGRGGEETQYF	TGCGCCAGCTCGGGTCGCGGGGGGGAGGAGACCCAGTACTTC
TRBV7-2	-	TRBD2	TRBJ2-1	16	CASSHSAGGLNNEQFF	TGTGCCAGCAGCCACTCTGCGGGGGGCCTGAACAATGAGCAGTTCTTC
TRBV25-1	-	-	TRBJ1-2	12	CASSRDVQGYTF	TGTGCCAGCAGTCGAGACGTTCAAGGCTACACCTTC
TRBV25-1	-	-	TRBJ2-1	14	CASSAGGAQNEQFF	TGTGCCAGCAGTGCTGGCGGGGCTCAAAATGAGCAGTTCTTC
TRBV27	-	-	TRBJ1-4	15	CASTKRWGADEKLFF	TGTGCCAGCACCAAGCGGTGGGGGGCGGATGAAAAACTGTTTTTT
TRBV10-1	-	TRBD2	TRBJ2-2	19	CARPRDRSRLAGADGELFF	TGCGCCAGGCCCCGGGACAGGAGTCGTCTAGCGGGGGCGGACGGGGAGCTGTTTTTT
TRBV7-8	-	-	TRBJ2-1	14	CASSSLGPDNEQFF	TGTGCCAGCAGCTCCCTAGGCCCGGACAATGAGCAGTTCTTC
TRBV6-5	many	-	TRBJ2-1	16	CASSYSFGQGINEQFF	TGTGCCAGCAGTTACTCGTTCGGCCAGGGGATCAATGAGCAGTTCTTC
TRBV7-3	-	TRBD2	TRBJ2-1	18	CASSLLGTSGSSYNEQFF	TGTGCCAGCAGCTTGCTAGGGACTAGCGGCTCGTCCTACAATGAGCAGTTCTTC
TRBV7-2	-	TRBD1	TRBJ1-4	19	CASSPSRSGGAVANEKLFF	TGTGCCAGCAGCCCAAGTCGTTCAGGGGGCGCGGTGGCTAATGAAAAACTGTTTTTT
TRBV19	-	TRBD1	TRBJ1-5	16	CASSIVGTGKNQPQHF	TGTGCCAGTAGTATAGTCGGGACAGGTAAAAATCAGCCCCAGCATTTT
TRBV5-4	few	TRBD2	TRBJ2-3	15	CASRDQRGSTDTQYF	TGTGCCAGCAGAGACCAGCGGGGGAGCACAGATACGCAGTATTTT
TRBV19	-	TRBD2	TRBJ2-3	16	CASSMYAGGNTDTQYF	TGTGCCAGTAGTATGTATGCGGGGGGAAACACAGATACGCAGTATTTT
TRBV28	-	TRBD1	TRBJ1-5	14	CASKLGDRNQPQHF	TGTGCCAGCAAACTCGGGGACAGAAATCAGCCCCAGCATTTT
TRBV7-6	once	-	TRBJ2-2	15	CASSLVSENTGELFF	TGTGCCAGCAGCTTAGTGTCGGAGAACACCGGGGAGCTGTTTTTT
TRBV28	once	TRBD1	TRBJ2-2	15	CASKTGTGDTGELFF	TGTGCCAGCAAGACCGGGACAGGGGACACCGGGGAGCTGTTTTTT
TRBV3-1/TRBV3-2	-	-	TRBJ1-4	17	CASSQDAKGRDNEKLFF	TGTGCCAGCAGCCAAGACGCAAAGGGGCGGGATAATGAAAAACTGTTTTTT
TRBV28	-	TRBD1	TRBJ2-3	14	CASMATGSTDTQYF	TGTGCCAGCATGGCGACAGGGAGCACAGATACGCAGTATTTT
TRBV6-5	-	-	TRBJ1-1	13	CASRQNMNTEAFF	TGTGCCAGCAGACAGAACATGAACACTGAAGCTTTCTTT
TRBV29-1	-	-	TRBJ2-7	13	CSVVPGATYEQYF	TGCAGCGTTGTTCCAGGGGCAACCTACGAGCAGTACTTC
TRBV18	-	TRBD1	TRBJ2-7	18	CASSLSGTGQYPFYEQYF	TGTGCCAGCTCCCTTTCCGGGACAGGGCAATATCCCTTCTACGAGCAGTACTTC
TRBV7-2	-	-	TRBJ1-3	13	CASSLAGGNTIYF	TGTGCCAGCAGCTTAGCCGGTGGAAACACCATATATTTT
TRBV5-8	few	-	TRBJ1-3	13	CASSLTAGNTIYF	TGTGCCAGCAGCTTAACGGCTGGAAACACCATATATTTT
TRBV6-5	-	-	TRBJ1-6	16	CASSYAPGAGNSPLHF	TGTGCCAGCAGTTACGCCCCCGGGGCAGGGAATTCACCCCTCCACTTT
TRBV5-6	-	-	TRBJ1-1	14	CASSLGRVNTEAFF	TGTGCCAGCAGCTTGGGGCGGGTGAACACTGAAGCTTTCTTT
TRBV5-8	-	-	TRBJ2-7	16	CASSLAVGGPSYEQYF	TGTGCCAGCAGCTTGGCCGTAGGGGGGCCATCCTACGAGCAGTACTTC
TRBV6-1	-	TRBD2	TRBJ2-1	15	CASSEARGLANEQFF	TGTGCCAGCAGTGAAGCGCGCGGACTAGCCAATGAGCAGTTCTTC
TRBV3-1/TRBV3-2	-	-	TRBJ2-7	13	CASSQGTAYEQYF	TGTGCCAGCAGCCAAGGGACAGCCTACGAGCAGTACTTC
TRBV7-9	-	-	TRBJ1-1	16	CASSRLGTWEDTEAFF	TGTGCCAGCAGCCGTCTGGGGACCTGGGAGGACACTGAAGCTTTCTTT
TRBV11-2	few	-	TRBJ2-7	17	CASSLRSSRGAAYEQYF	TGTGCCAGCAGCCTAAGGTCTAGCCGGGGGGCCGCCTACGAGCAGTACTTC
TRBV27	-	TRBD1	TRBJ1-2	15	CASRPGGSLNYGYTF	TGTGCCAGCAGGCCAGGGGGATCCCTTAACTATGGCTACACCTTC
TRBV4-1	-	-	TRBJ2-3	15	CASSSYRSSTDTQYF	TGCGCCAGCAGCTCCTACAGGTCTAGCACAGATACGCAGTATTTT
TRBV27	-	-	TRBJ1-6	17	CASRPVLGTSYNSPLHF	TGTGCCAGCAGACCTGTGTTGGGGACCTCCTATAATTCACCCCTCCACTTT